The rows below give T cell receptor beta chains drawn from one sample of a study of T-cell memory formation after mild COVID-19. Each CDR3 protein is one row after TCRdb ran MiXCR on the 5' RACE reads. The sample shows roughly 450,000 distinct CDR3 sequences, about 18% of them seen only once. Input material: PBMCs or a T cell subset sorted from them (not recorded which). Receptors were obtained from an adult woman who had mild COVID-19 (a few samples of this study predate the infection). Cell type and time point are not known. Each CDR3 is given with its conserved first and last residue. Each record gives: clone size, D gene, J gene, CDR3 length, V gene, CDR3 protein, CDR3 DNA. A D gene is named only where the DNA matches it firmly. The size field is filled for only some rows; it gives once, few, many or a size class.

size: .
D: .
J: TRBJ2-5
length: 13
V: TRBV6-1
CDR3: CASSEGGRGTQYF
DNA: TGTGCCAGCAGTGAAGGGGGAAGGGGGACCCAGTACTTC

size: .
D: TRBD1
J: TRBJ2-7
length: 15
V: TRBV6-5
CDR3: CASSYKGARTYEQYF
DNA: TGTGCCAGCAGTTACAAGGGGGCAAGGACCTACGAGCAGTACTTC

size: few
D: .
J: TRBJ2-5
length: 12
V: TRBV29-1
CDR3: CSVGEGGETQYF
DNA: TGCAGCGTTGGTGAAGGGGGGGAGACCCAGTACTTC

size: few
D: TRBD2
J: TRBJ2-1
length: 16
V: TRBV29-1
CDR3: CSVVLAGGISYNEQFF
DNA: TGCAGCGTTGTATTAGCGGGAGGGATCTCCTACAATGAGCAGTTCTTC

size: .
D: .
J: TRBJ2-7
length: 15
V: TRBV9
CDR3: CASSVGWEARDEQYF
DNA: TGTGCCAGCAGCGTAGGGTGGGAGGCCCGAGACGAGCAGTACTTC

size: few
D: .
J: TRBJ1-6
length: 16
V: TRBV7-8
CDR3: CASSFLRTVWNSPLHF
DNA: TGTGCCAGCAGCTTTTTGAGGACGGTTTGGAATTCACCCCTCCACTTT

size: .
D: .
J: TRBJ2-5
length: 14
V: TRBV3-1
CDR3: CASSPGYFEETQYF
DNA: TGTGCCAGCAGCCCCGGGTATTTCGAAGAGACCCAGTACTTC

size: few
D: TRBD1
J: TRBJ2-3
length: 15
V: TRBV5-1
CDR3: CASSQDRGSADTQYF
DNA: TGCGCCAGCAGCCAAGACAGGGGGAGCGCAGATACGCAGTATTTT

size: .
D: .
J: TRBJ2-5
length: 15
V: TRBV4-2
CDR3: CASSPLDSIPSAQYF
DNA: TGTGCCAGCAGCCCTCTGGACTCTATCCCGAGTGCCCAGTACTTC

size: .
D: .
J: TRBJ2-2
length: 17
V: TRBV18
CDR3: CASSPYRSTTNTGELFF
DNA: TGTGCCAGCTCGCCTTACCGGTCGACAACGAACACCGGGGAGCTGTTTTTT

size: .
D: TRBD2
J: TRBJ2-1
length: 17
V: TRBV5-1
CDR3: CASSLFPLTSGYNEQFF
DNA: TGCGCCAGCAGCTTGTTCCCCCTGACTAGCGGGTACAATGAGCAGTTCTTC

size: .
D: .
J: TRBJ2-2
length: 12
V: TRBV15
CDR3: CATSSPPGELFF
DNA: TGTGCCACCAGCAGTCCCCCCGGGGAGCTGTTTTTT

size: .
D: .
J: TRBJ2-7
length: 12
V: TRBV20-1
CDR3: CSASWQASEQYF
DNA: TGCAGTGCTAGTTGGCAGGCCTCCGAGCAGTACTTC

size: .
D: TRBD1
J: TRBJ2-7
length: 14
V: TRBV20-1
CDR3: CSANKGTEPYEQYF
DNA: TGCAGTGCTAACAAGGGGACAGAACCTTACGAGCAGTACTTC

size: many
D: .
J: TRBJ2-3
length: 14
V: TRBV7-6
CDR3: CASSLRRSTDTQYF
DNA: TGTGCCAGCAGCTTACGGCGTAGCACAGATACGCAGTATTTT

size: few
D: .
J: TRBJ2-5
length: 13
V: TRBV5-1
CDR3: CASDLQGTETQYF
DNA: TGCGCCAGCGACCTACAGGGTACGGAGACCCAGTACTTC

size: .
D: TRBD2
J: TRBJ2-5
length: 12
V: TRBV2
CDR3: CASSETSGGKHF
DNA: TGTGCCAGCAGCGAGACTAGCGGGGGGAAGCACTTC